This TCR beta chain was sequenced for a study of blood T cell repertoires in COVID-19. The CDR3 runs to 16 residues. Looked up from germline, CDR1 is SGHTA and CDR2 is FQGTGA. The junction had 5 bases not matched to a gene; V was cut back by 2 bases and J by 1 base. As handled by the study authors: For nucleated cells, counts were estimated from reference gene primer amplification. TCRdb's copy holds only in-frame clones and misses some; the assay was immunoSEQ multiplex PCR. V, J and clone size are taken as reported in that table, and D and trimming were inferred from the DNA itself. This sample has about 60,000 clones; roughly 88% occur once, and the top ten carry around 4.8%.

The clonotype comes from a man in his 60s with acute or convalescent COVID-19. The rearrangement uses TRBV7-3 and TRBJ2-3; TRBD2 aligns across 8 bases. The source material was peripheral blood. The CDR3 protein is CASSLWAAGGTDTQYF. CDR3 coding DNA: TGTGCCAGCAGCTTATGGGCAGCGGGAGGCACAGATACGCAGTATTTT.